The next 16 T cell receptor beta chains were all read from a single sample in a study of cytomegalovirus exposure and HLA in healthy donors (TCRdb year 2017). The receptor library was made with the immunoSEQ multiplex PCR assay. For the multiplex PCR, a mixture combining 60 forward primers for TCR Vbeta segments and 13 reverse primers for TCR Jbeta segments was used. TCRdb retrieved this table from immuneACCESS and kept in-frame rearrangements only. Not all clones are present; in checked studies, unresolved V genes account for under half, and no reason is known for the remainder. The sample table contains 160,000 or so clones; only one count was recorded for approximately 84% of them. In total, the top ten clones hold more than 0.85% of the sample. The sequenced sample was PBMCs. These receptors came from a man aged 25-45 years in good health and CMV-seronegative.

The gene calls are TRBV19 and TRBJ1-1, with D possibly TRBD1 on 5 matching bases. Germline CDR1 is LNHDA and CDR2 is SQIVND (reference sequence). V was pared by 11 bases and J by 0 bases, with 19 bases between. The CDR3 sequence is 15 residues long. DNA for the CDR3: TGTGCCTCCAGCCCCAGGGCATTTGTGAACACTGAAGCTTTCTTT. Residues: CASSPRAFVNTEAFF.

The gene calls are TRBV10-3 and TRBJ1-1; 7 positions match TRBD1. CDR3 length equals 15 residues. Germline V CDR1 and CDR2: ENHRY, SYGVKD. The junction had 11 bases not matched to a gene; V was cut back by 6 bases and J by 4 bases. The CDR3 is CAISRFSQGGTEAFF. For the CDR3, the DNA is TGTGCCATCAGCCGATTCAGCCAGGGGGGCACTGAAGCTTTCTTT.

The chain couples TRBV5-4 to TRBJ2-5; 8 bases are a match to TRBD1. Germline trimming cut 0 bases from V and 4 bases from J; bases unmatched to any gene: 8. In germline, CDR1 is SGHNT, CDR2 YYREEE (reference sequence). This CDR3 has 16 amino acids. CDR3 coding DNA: TGTGCCAGCAGCTTGGCCGTTGCAGGGGGCGGAGAGACCCAGTACTTC. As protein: CASSLAVAGGGETQYF.

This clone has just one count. The CDR3 nucleotides read TGTGCCAGCAGTTATTCAGCCCCAACTAGCGGGAGCGACACCGGGGAGCTGTTTTTT. Its translation is CASSYSAPTSGSDTGELFF. V usage is TRBV6-9 and J usage is TRBJ2-2, with 11 bases matching TRBD2. CDR1 is MNHGY and CDR2 is SVAAGI in the germline V gene. The ends lost 0 bases at V and 3 bases at J; junction bases unmatched: 9. The CDR3 sequence is 19 residues long.

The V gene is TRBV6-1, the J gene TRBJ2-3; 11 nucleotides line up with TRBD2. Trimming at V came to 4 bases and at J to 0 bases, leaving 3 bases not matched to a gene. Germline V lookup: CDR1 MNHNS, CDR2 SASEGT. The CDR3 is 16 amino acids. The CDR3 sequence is CASSGLAGGSTDTQYF. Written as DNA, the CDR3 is TGTGCCAGCAGTGGCCTAGCGGGGGGAAGCACAGATACGCAGTATTTT.

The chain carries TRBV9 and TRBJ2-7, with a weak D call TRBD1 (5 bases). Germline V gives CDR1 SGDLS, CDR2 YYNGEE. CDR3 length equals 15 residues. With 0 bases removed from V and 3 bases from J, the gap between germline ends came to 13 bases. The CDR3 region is CASSVAQGLVYEQYF. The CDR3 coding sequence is TGTGCCAGCAGCGTAGCCCAGGGCCTTGTCTACGAGCAGTACTTC.

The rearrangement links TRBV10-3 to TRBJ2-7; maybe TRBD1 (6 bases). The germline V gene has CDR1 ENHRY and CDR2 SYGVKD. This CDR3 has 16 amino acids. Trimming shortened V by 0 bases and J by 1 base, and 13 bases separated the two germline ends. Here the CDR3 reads CAISESKDRRSYEQYF. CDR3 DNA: TGTGCCATCAGTGAGTCGAAGGACAGAAGGTCCTACGAGCAGTACTTC.

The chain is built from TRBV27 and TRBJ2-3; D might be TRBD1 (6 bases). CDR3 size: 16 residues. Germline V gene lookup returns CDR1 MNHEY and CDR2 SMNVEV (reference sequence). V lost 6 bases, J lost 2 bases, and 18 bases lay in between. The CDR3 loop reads CASSHRRTVYTDTQYF. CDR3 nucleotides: TGTGCCAGCAGCCATCGCCGGACAGTATACACAGATACGCAGTATTTT.

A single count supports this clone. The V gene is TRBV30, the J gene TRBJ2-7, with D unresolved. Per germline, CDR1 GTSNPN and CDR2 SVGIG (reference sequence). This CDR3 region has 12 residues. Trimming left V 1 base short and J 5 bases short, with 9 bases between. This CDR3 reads CAWSEIADEQYF. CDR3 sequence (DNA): TGTGCCTGGAGTGAGATTGCGGACGAGCAGTACTTC.

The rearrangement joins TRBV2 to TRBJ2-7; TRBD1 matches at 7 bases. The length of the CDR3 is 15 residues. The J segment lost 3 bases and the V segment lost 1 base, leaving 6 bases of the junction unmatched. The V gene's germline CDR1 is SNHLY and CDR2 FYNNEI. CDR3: CASSEDTGTVYEQYF. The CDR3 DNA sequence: TGTGCCAGCAGTGAAGACACGGGGACAGTCTACGAGCAGTACTTC.

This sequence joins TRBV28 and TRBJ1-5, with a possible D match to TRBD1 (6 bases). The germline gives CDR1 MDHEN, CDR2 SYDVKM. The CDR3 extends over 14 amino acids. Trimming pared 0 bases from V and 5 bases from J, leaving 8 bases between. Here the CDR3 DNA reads TGTGCCAGCAGTTTATGGCAGGGGCATCAGCCCCAGCATTTT. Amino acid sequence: CASSLWQGHQPQHF.

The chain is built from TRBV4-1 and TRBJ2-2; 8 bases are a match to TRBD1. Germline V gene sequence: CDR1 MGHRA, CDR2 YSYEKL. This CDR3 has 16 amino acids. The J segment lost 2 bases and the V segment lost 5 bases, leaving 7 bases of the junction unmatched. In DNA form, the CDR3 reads TGCGCCAGCAGCAACTCGGGACAGGCTAACACCGGGGAGCTGTTTTTT. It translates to CASSNSGQANTGELFF.

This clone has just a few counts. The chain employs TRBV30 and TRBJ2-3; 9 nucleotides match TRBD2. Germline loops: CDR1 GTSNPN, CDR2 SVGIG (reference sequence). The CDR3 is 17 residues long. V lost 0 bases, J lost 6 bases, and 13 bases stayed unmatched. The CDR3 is CAWSVRLAGIGGDTQYF. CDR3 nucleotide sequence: TGTGCCTGGAGTGTACGTCTAGCGGGGATCGGCGGGGATACGCAGTATTTT.

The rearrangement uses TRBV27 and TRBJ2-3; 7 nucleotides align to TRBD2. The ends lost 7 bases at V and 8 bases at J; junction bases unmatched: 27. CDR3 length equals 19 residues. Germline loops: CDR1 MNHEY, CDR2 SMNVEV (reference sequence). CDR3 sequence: CASTSPRDYKGRRTVTQYF. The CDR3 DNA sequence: TGTGCCAGCACGTCACCCCGGGACTATAAAGGACGCCGGACGGTTACGCAGTATTTT.

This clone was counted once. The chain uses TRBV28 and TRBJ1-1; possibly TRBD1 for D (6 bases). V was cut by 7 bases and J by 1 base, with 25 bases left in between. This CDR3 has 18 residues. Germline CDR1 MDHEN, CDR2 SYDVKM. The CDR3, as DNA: TGTGCCAGCACCGGAGGGGGGGTGTGGGGGCAGAAGAACACTGAAGCTTTCTTT. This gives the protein CASTGGGVWGQKNTEAFF.

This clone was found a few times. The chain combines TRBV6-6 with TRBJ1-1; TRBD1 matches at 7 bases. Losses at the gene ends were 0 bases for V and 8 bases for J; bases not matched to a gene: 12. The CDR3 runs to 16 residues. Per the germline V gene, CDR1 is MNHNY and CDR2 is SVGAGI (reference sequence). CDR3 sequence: CASSYSRTGQGAEAFF. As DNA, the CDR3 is TGTGCCAGCAGTTACTCCCGGACAGGACAAGGGGCGGAAGCTTTCTTT.